A single T cell receptor beta chain is shown here with its context. Its specificity is unknown. This entry is derived from a study of cytomegalovirus exposure and HLA in healthy donors. Study context: Among about 179 million T cells, an earlier analysis found roughly 100 million unique TCR beta sequences. Study-wide results and caveats: For cytomegalovirus status, the classifier reportedly gave diagnoses with high specificity and sensitivity.

Germline loops: CDR1 MNHEY, CDR2 SVGAGI. V was pared by 5 bases and J by 2 bases, with 10 bases between. This CDR3 spans 14 amino acids. Amplification used 60 Vbeta primers and 13 Jbeta primers. This table comes from immunoSEQ multiplex PCR, and its TCRdb copy is limited to in-frame clones, with some not included. The table shows 110,000 to 150,000 clones, with roughly two thirds occurring only once. The sequence came from a woman aged 40 to 49 in good health and CMV-seronegative. The chain combines TRBV6-5 with TRBJ1-3; a weak D match, TRBD1 (5 bases). The sample taken for sequencing was PBMCs. CDR3 sequence (DNA): TGTGCCAGCAGTAGACAGATTACTGGAAACACCATATATTTT. The encoded protein is CASSRQITGNTIYF.